The present TCR beta chain was sequenced within a study of T cell repertoires in cytomegalovirus infection. Overall study results and limits: In two of eight donors, the top clonotype was HLA-C-restricted CMV-specific. Cumulated frequencies of public TCR beta families served to identify carriers of CMV plus the relevant HLA.

In germline, CDR1 is LNHDA, CDR2 SQIVND (reference sequence). This CDR3 region has 14 residues. Trimming left V 9 bases short and J 7 bases short, with 19 bases between. TCRdb reanalysed the reads using MiXCR and keeps one entry per CDR3 protein. The table has hundreds of thousands of distinct CDR3 sequences, 11% seen once; the top ten hold more than 8.5%. A remark on this clonotype: Its antigen is not known.

The clonotype was recovered from a human donor in good health (CMV status not recorded). Some clones in this sample may be carry-over from other donors' samples. This rearrangement joins TRBV19 to TRBJ1-5, with unresolved D. The specimen sequenced was PBMCs. The CDR3: CASVKYGVDQPQHF. For the CDR3, the DNA is TGTGCCAGCGTGAAGTACGGGGTAGACCAGCCCCAGCATTTT.